These 3 T cell receptor beta chains share one sample of origin, sequenced in a study of a mutant IDH1 vaccine in newly diagnosed glioma. As for time point: week 5, during vaccination. Each dose of the vaccine consisted of 300 ug of mutant IDH1 20-mer peptide, with topical imiquimod. Sequencing was performed with immunoSEQ multiplex PCR; in TCRdb, only in-frame clones are kept and a portion is missing. This table holds around 32,000 clones, 87% found once. No antigen has been identified for these receptors. Sequenced material: peripheral blood mononuclear cells (PBMCs), taken from a glioma patient whose treatment included an IDH1 peptide vaccine. The origin of the receptors is a woman aged 40 to 50 with glioma. Some clones in this sample may be carry-over from other donors' samples.

The chain combines TRBV27 with TRBJ2-3; D is possibly TRBD2 (6 bases). The germline V gene has CDR1 MNHEY and CDR2 SMNVEV (reference sequence). CDR3 size: 14 residues. Deletions cut 5 bases from V and 5 bases from J, with 14 bases between. CDR3 DNA sequence: TGTGCCAGCAGTCCGAGAGCGGGTAGAGATACGCAGTATTTT. Its protein product is CASSPRAGRDTQYF.

The rearrangement joins TRBV2 to TRBJ2-2; D gene uncertain. This CDR3 contains 14 residues. Between the trimmed V and J ends, which lost 10 bases and 6 bases, there was a span of 18 bases. The germline CDR1 and CDR2 sequences are SNHLY and FYNNEI. CDR3 in DNA: TGTGCCACAGCGCGGCAGGAGATATCCGGGGAGCTGTTTTTT. It codes for CATARQEISGELFF. The full variable domain, with the rest looked up from reference TRBV2 and TRBJ2-2, is EPEVTQTPSHQVTQMGQEVILRCVPISNHLYFYWYRQILGQKVEFLVSFYNNEISEKSEIFDDQFSVERPDGSNFTLKIRSTKLEDSAMYFCATARQEISGELFFGEGSRLTVL.

The chain is built from TRBV27 and TRBJ2-3; 7 bases match TRBD1. CDR1 and CDR2 (germline): MNHEY, SMNVEV (reference sequence). The CDR3 totals 15 residues. The ends lost 3 bases at V and 1 base at J; junction bases unmatched: 4. The chain's CDR3 is CASSLYRGGTDTQYF. CDR3 sequence (DNA): TGTGCCAGCAGTTTGTACAGGGGAGGCACAGATACGCAGTATTTT.